This paragraph covers one T cell receptor beta chain sequence. This sample was taken from a study of CD8+ T cells in alopecia areata. Study as a whole: Treated patients received oral tofacitinib, 5 to 10 mg twice daily.

This CDR3 contains 15 residues. Germline CDR1 is WSHSY and CDR2 is SAAADI. V was pared by 0 bases and J by 2 bases, with 9 bases between. The treatment denotes: oral pan-JAK inhibitor, 5-10 mg twice daily. Sampling of alopecia areata patients yielded lesional scalp punch biopsies as well as peripheral blood. Sequencing used cDNA as its template, made by extracting RNA and reverse transcribing it. Here immunoSEQ multiplex PCR was the method, and the copy in TCRdb shows in-frame clones only, minus some. The sample contains about 140,000 clones, 80% to 90% of which appear only once. The sample consisted of CD8+ T cells sorted from blood, taken at week 4, from a patient treated with tofacitinib. The sequence derives from a human donor with alopecia areata. This chain joins TRBV10-2 and TRBJ2-3; D uncertain. The DNA of the CDR3 is TGCGCCAGCAGTGAGTCGACTGCTGCCACAGATACGCAGTATTTT. This gives the protein CASSESTAATDTQYF.